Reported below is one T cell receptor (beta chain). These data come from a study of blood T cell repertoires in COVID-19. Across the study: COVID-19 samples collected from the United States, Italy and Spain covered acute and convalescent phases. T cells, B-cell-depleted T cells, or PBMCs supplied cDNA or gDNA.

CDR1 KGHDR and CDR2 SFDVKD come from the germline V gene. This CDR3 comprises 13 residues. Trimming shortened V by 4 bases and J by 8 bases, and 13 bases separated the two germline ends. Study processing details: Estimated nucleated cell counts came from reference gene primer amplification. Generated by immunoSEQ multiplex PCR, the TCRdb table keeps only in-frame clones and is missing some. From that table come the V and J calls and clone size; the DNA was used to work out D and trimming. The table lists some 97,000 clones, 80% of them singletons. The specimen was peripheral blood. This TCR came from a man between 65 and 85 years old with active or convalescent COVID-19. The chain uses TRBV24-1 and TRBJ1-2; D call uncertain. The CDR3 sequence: CATSETRGQGYTF. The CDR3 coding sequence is TGTGCCACCAGTGAGACACGCGGGCAGGGCTACACCTTC.